Below, 16 T cell receptor beta chains from the same sample are listed, as sequenced in a study of shared clonotypes between healthy human individuals (dated by TCRdb to 2019 to 2021). The library was produced with the immunoSEQ multiplex PCR assay. Imported from immuneACCESS, the table was reduced by TCRdb to in-frame sequences with V and J called. These copies leave out some clones; in studies compared against another copy, an unresolved V gene accounts for under half, and the cause of the remainder is not known. The sample includes 1.6 million or so clones, with roughly 95% observed a single time. The ten largest clonotypes hold roughly 1.2% of the sample. Sequencing was carried out using naive CD4+ T cells sorted from blood. Reading the label with the study, this specimen's cell subset or site is: CD45RA+ positively selected. The receptors derive from a man younger than 45 in good health.

The chain has TRBV7-9 and TRBJ1-3; no definite D call. The CDR3 has 15 residues. The V gene's germline CDR1 is SEHNR and CDR2 FQNEAQ (reference sequence). V lost 1 base and J lost 0, with 7 bases in between. DNA of the CDR3: TGTGCCAGCAGCTTAGGGGGTGTCTCTGGAAACACCATATATTTT. Amino acid sequence: CASSLGGVSGNTIYF.

The J gene is TRBJ2-3, the V gene TRBV27, with 12 bases matching TRBD2. The junction had 27 bases not matched to a gene; V was cut back by 5 bases and J by 0 bases. CDR1 and CDR2 from the germline V gene are MNHEY and SMNVEV (reference sequence). This CDR3 contains 24 residues. The CDR3 DNA reads TGTGCCAGCAGTCCCCTACCACCGAGACTAGCGGGAGAGTGGAGGAGGGCTAGCACAGATACGCAGTATTTT. Translating gives CASSPLPPRLAGEWRRASTDTQYF.

The V call is TRBV2, the J call TRBJ1-5; D ambiguous. Germline CDR1 and CDR2: SNHLY and FYNNEI. Trimming removed 1 base from V and 4 bases from J, with 8 bases in between. The CDR3 runs to 14 residues. The CDR3 loop reads CASSEGRKNQPQHF. In nucleotides, the CDR3 is TGTGCCAGCAGTGAAGGGCGGAAGAATCAGCCCCAGCATTTT.

This clone was counted once. The chain joins TRBV1 to TRBJ2-1. TRBV1 is assigned pseudogene status. The CDR3 covers 16 residues. The CDR3 nucleotides are TGCACCAGCAGCCAAGTTGGGGGTCTTACCTACAATGAGCAGTTCTTC. The encoded protein is CTSSQVGGLTYNEQFF.

J is TRBJ2-7 and V is TRBV4-2; D gene ambiguous. This CDR3 region has 13 residues. Trimming took off 3 bases at V and 5 bases at J, with 11 bases between the two ends. The germline V gene has CDR1 LGHNA and CDR2 YNFKEQ. This CDR3 is CASSQDLVDEQYF. The CDR3 DNA reads as TGTGCCAGCAGCCAGGACCTTGTTGACGAGCAGTACTTC.

The gene calls are TRBV7-2 and TRBJ2-2; 10 nucleotides align to TRBD2. Looked up from germline, CDR1 is SGHTA and CDR2 is FQGNSA. The CDR3 sequence is 15 residues long. The J segment lost 5 bases and the V segment lost 6 bases, leaving 6 bases of the junction unmatched. In DNA form, the CDR3 reads TGTGCCAGCAGGGCGAGACTAGCGGGTACCGGGGAGCTGTTTTTT. This sequence encodes CASRARLAGTGELFF. The variable domain in full, completed from reference TRBV7-2 and TRBJ2-2, reads GAGVSQSPSNKVTEKGKDVELRCDPISGHTALYWYRQSLGQGLEFLIYFQGNSAPDKSGLPSDRFSAERTGGSVSTLTIQRTQQEDSAVYLCASRARLAGTGELFFGEGSRLTVL.

The rearrangement joins TRBV5-8 to TRBJ2-2; TRBD2 agrees at 7 bases. The germline gives CDR1 SGHTS, CDR2 YDEGEE. This CDR3 region has 17 residues. Trimming removed 0 bases from V and 6 bases from J; junction bases left unmatched: 11. CDR3 in DNA: TGTGCCAGCAGCTTGGGTGTCGGACTAGAGTATGCCGGGGAGCTGTTTTTT. Translated, it gives CASSLGVGLEYAGELFF.

V gene TRBV15 combines with J gene TRBJ1-1, with 9 bases matching TRBD1. Germline lookup yields CDR1 LNHNV and CDR2 YYDKDF (reference sequence). The CDR3 covers 15 residues. V was clipped by 4 bases and J by 0 bases; unmatched bases: 3. Here the CDR3 DNA reads TGTGCCACCAGCACAACAGGGGGCTTGAACACTGAAGCTTTCTTT. Translation: CATSTTGGLNTEAFF.

The chain joins TRBV2 to TRBJ1-2; possible D gene TRBD1, 5 bases. The germline V gene has CDR1 SNHLY and CDR2 FYNNEI. The CDR3 length is 13 residues. V was pared by 3 bases and J by 7 bases, with 12 bases between. The chain's CDR3 is CASSEERGSGYTF. The CDR3 bases are TGTGCCAGCAGTGAGGAGAGGGGAAGTGGCTACACCTTC. Complete variable domain (other parts from reference TRBV2 and TRBJ1-2): EPEVTQTPSHQVTQMGQEVILRCVPISNHLYFYWYRQILGQKVEFLVSFYNNEISEKSEIFDDQFSVERPDGSNFTLKIRSTKLEDSAMYFCASSEERGSGYTFGSGTRLTVV.

The gene calls are TRBV19 and TRBJ2-7; D gene unclear. The CDR3 extends over 14 amino acids. V was pared by 5 bases and J by 0 bases, with 11 bases between. CDR1 LNHDA and CDR2 SQIVND come from the germline V gene (reference sequence). The CDR3 reads CASSVGRTSYEQYF. In nucleotides, the CDR3 is TGTGCCAGTAGTGTTGGCAGAACCTCCTACGAGCAGTACTTC.

CDR3 DNA sequence: TGTGCCAGCAGCCGCAACTGGCGGGAGTACCAAGAGACCCAGTACTTC. Translation gives CASSRNWREYQETQYF. This chain uses TRBV14 with TRBJ2-5; 7 bases match TRBD2. V lost 4 bases to trimming and J lost 0 bases; unmatched junction nucleotides: 8. CDR1 SGHDN and CDR2 FVKESK come from the germline V gene. The CDR3 has 16 residues.

J is TRBJ1-5 and V is TRBV25-1; D gene ambiguous. Per the germline V gene, CDR1 is MGHDK and CDR2 is SYGVNS. Trimming shortened V by 4 bases and J by 10 bases, and 11 bases separated the two germline ends. This CDR3 spans 12 amino acids. CDR3 nucleotide sequence: TGTGCCAGCAGTGGAGGTGACCGTCCCCAGCATTTT. Translated: CASSGGDRPQHF.

The rearrangement joins TRBV4-2 to TRBJ2-1; D is unclear. This CDR3 has 13 amino acids. The V gene's germline CDR1 is LGHNA and CDR2 YNFKEQ. Deletions cut 2 bases from V and 5 bases from J, with 7 bases between. In nucleotides, the CDR3 is TGTGCCAGCAGCCAAAGCCCAAACAATGAGCAGTTCTTC. This gives the protein CASSQSPNNEQFF.

The chain employs TRBV28 and TRBJ1-2; 8 nucleotides agree with TRBD1. The length of the CDR3 is 16 residues. Losses at the gene ends were 4 bases for V and 3 bases for J; bases not matched to a gene: 10. From germline, CDR1 is MDHEN and CDR2 SYDVKM. CDR3 loop: CASSSPRQGADYGYTF. Written as DNA, the CDR3 is TGTGCCAGCAGTTCCCCCCGGCAGGGGGCAGACTATGGCTACACCTTC.

V and J are TRBV2 and TRBJ1-4; TRBD1 agrees at 7 bases. Germline V gene lookup returns CDR1 SNHLY and CDR2 FYNNEI. This CDR3 spans 13 amino acids. Trimming removed 1 base from V and 13 bases from J; junction bases left unmatched: 6. The CDR3 protein is CASSEEGQQRLFF. The CDR3 coding sequence is TGTGCCAGCAGTGAAGAGGGACAGCAAAGACTGTTTTTT.

This chain joins TRBV11-2 and TRBJ2-4; perhaps TRBD1 as D (5 bases). CDR1 is SGHAT and CDR2 is FQNNGV in the germline V gene. The CDR3 is 16 residues long. With 0 bases removed from V and 6 bases from J, the gap between germline ends came to 15 bases. CDR3 residues: CASSLDGAPPANIQYF. The CDR3 DNA reads as TGTGCCAGCAGCTTAGATGGGGCCCCCCCAGCAAACATTCAGTACTTC. Together with reference TRBV11-2 and TRBJ2-4, the CDR3 gives the full variable domain: EAGVAQSPRYKIIEKRQSVAFWCNPISGHATLYWYQQILGQGPKLLIQFQNNGVVDDSQLPKDRFSAERLKGVDSTLKIQPAKLEDSAVYLCASSLDGAPPANIQYFGAGTRLSVL.